The rows below give T cell receptor beta chains drawn from one sample of a study of CD8 T cells in ankylosing spondylitis. TCRdb ran MiXCR on the 5' RACE reads and lists one entry per CDR3 protein. Found here are 350,000 to 400,000 distinct CDR3 sequences, 20% to 25% of them singletons; the top ten hold about 12%. The sequenced material came from blood, either unsorted or a sorted T cell fraction (not recorded which). The receptors were gathered from a male donor with ankylosing spondylitis or in good health (not recorded which). CDR3s include the opening cysteine and the closing phenylalanine or tryptophan. A D gene is named only where the DNA matches it firmly. Clone size appears in some rows only: once, few, many, or a class for an expanded clone.

CDR3,DNA,V,size,J,D,length
CASSPTTGGKDTDTQYF,TGTGCCAGCAGCCCGACGACAGGGGGCAAAGACACAGATACGCAGTATTTT,TRBV13,-,TRBJ2-3,TRBD1,17
CASSSDRGSAVDTQYF,TGTGCCAGCAGCTCGGACAGGGGGTCTGCGGTAGATACGCAGTATTTT,TRBV7-9,few,TRBJ2-3,TRBD1,16
CASSLVAPKDADTQYF,TGTGCCAGCAGCTTGGTGGCCCCCAAGGACGCAGATACGCAGTATTTT,TRBV7-9,-,TRBJ2-3,-,16
CASSQGPGGNQPQHF,TGTGCCAGCAGCCAAGGTCCAGGTGGCAATCAGCCCCAGCATTTT,TRBV3-1,few,TRBJ1-5,-,15
CSAGANNEQFF,TGCAGCGCCGGGGCTAACAATGAGCAGTTCTTC,TRBV29-1,many,TRBJ2-1,-,11
CSARDWGGDLNEQFF,TGCAGTGCTAGAGATTGGGGAGGGGATTTAAATGAGCAGTTCTTC,TRBV20-1,few,TRBJ2-1,TRBD2,15
CASSSPTGRQETQYF,TGTGCCAGCAGCTCCCCGACAGGGCGCCAAGAGACCCAGTACTTC,TRBV7-9,few,TRBJ2-5,TRBD1,15
CASSYSAAGETGELFF,TGTGCCAGCAGTTACTCGGCGGCAGGGGAAACCGGGGAGCTGTTTTTT,TRBV6-5,-,TRBJ2-2,-,16
CASSQEASGVPYNEQFF,TGTGCCAGCAGCCAAGAGGCTAGCGGGGTTCCCTACAATGAGCAGTTCTTC,TRBV4-2,few,TRBJ2-1,TRBD2,17
CASSLDLRSTPTGELFF,TGCGCCAGCAGCTTGGATTTGAGGTCGACGCCCACCGGGGAGCTGTTTTTT,TRBV5-1,-,TRBJ2-2,-,17
CSARDRDWYNEQFF,TGCAGTGCTAGAGACCGGGACTGGTACAATGAGCAGTTCTTC,TRBV20-1,few,TRBJ2-1,-,14
CASSGGISGYNEQFF,TGTGCCAGCAGTGGAGGCATCAGCGGGTACAATGAGCAGTTCTTC,TRBV6-1,-,TRBJ2-1,-,15
CASSEWSSNEQFF,TGTGCCAGCAGTGAATGGAGTTCCAATGAGCAGTTCTTC,TRBV2,-,TRBJ2-1,-,13
CAGGSLGDEQFF,TGTGCCGGGGGATCGTTGGGTGATGAGCAGTTCTTC,TRBV10-3,many,TRBJ2-1,-,12
CASSPDATDTQYF,TGCGCCAGCAGCCCGGACGCCACAGATACGCAGTATTTT,TRBV4-1,-,TRBJ2-3,-,13
CASSLSTGMHEQYF,TGTGCCAGCAGCCTCAGTACAGGGATGCACGAGCAGTACTTC,TRBV9,-,TRBJ2-7,-,14
CASSFDVGTGENEQFF,TGTGCCAGCAGCTTTGATGTGGGGACAGGCGAAAATGAGCAGTTCTTC,TRBV7-9,-,TRBJ2-1,TRBD1,16
CASSSDSPKNIQYF,TGTGCCAGCAGCTCGGACAGTCCCAAAAACATTCAGTACTTC,TRBV13,-,TRBJ2-4,-,14
CASSPTGDLTDTQYF,TGTGCCAGCAGTCCGACAGGGGACTTAACAGATACGCAGTATTTT,TRBV12-3/TRBV12-4,many,TRBJ2-3,TRBD1,15
CASSFAAGTEAFF,TGTGCCAGCAGCTTTGCAGCGGGCACTGAAGCTTTCTTT,TRBV11-2,few,TRBJ1-1,-,13
CASSEAVWGLYEQYF,TGTGCCAGCAGTGAAGCGGTTTGGGGGCTATACGAGCAGTACTTC,TRBV6-1,few,TRBJ2-7,-,15
CASSLLWGAYEQYF,TGTGCCAGCAGCTTGCTTTGGGGGGCCTACGAGCAGTACTTC,TRBV7-2,few,TRBJ2-7,-,14
CASSESRLATGELFF,TGCGCCAGCAGTGAGTCACGACTGGCCACCGGGGAGCTGTTTTTT,TRBV10-1,few,TRBJ2-2,-,15